This TCR beta chain came from a study of T cell clonality in common variable immunodeficiency. In this sample, this clone turned up many times. The antigen remains unidentified. The sequence runs out 3 residues before the end of the CDR3; the remainder is reconstructed from the germline J gene. The method was immunoSEQ multiplex PCR; TCRdb's version includes in-frame clones alone and lacks a portion of them. The table lists 45,000 to 65,000 clones, with no singletons. J lost 2 bases, V lost 4 bases, and 12 bases had no gene match. CDR1 MGHRA and CDR2 YSYEKL come from the germline V gene. The CDR3 is 17 amino acids. Study outcomes and limitations: Fewer deletions and N-nucleotide insertions were reportedly seen in common variable immunodeficiency TCR beta sequences. Fewer TCRbeta clones were shared among CVID subjects than controls.

The clonotype comes from a person aged 18 to 75 in good health. The J gene is TRBJ2-3, the V gene TRBV4-1; the match to TRBD2 covers 7 bases. The source material was peripheral blood mononuclear cells. The sequenced part of the CDR3 DNA is TGCGCCAGCAGCCCAGACCCCCCAGCGGGGCCCACAGATACG. Encoded protein: CASSPDPPAGPTDT. The full CDR3 sequence reads CASSPDPPAGPTDTQYF.